One sample yielded the 14 T cell receptor beta chains listed below, sequenced in a study of T cell responses to AZD1222 COVID-19 vaccine. Generated by immunoSEQ multiplex PCR, the TCRdb table keeps only in-frame clones and is missing some. The sample includes approximately 140,000 clones, 90% to 95% seen only once; the top ten take 2.8%. The specimen was peripheral blood, collected on day 0 of MenACWY control vaccination. The receptor set was obtained from an adult in good health.

V usage is TRBV10-3 and J usage is TRBJ1-2; D gene unclear. Trimming removed 7 bases from V and 2 bases from J, with 11 bases in between. The CDR3 runs 13 residues. Germline V gene sequence: CDR1 ENHRY, CDR2 SYGVKD. For the CDR3, the DNA is TGTGCCATCACCCCGGACTTGAACTATGGCTACACCTTC. This encodes CAITPDLNYGYTF.

This chain links TRBV3-1 (or the pseudogene TRBV3-2) with TRBJ2-5; tentatively, D is TRBD1 (5 bases). The V end lost 4 bases, the J end lost 0 bases, and 12 bases lay between the germline ends. The germline CDR1 and CDR2 sequences are LGHDT and YNNKEL (reference sequence). The length of the CDR3 is 15 residues. This CDR3 is CASSPSQGNQETQYF. The CDR3 DNA is TGTGCCAGCAGCCCAAGTCAGGGAAACCAAGAGACCCAGTACTTC.

This CDR3 reads CASSQVTGRVDEAFF. In DNA form, the CDR3 reads TGCGCCAGCAGCCAAGTAACCGGGCGGGTGGATGAAGCTTTCTTT. The chain carries TRBV4-1 and TRBJ1-1; D is unresolved. Trimming cost V 1 base and J 7 bases, with 16 bases left between them. The CDR3 has 15 residues. Germline lookup yields CDR1 MGHRA and CDR2 YSYEKL.

V gene TRBV10-1 combines with J gene TRBJ2-1, with D possibly TRBD1 on 6 matching bases. Germline V gene sequence: CDR1 WNHNN, CDR2 SYGVQD (reference sequence). Trimming removed 6 bases at V and 5 bases at J, with 14 bases between. The CDR3 runs 14 residues. The CDR3 bases are TGCGCCAGCAGCAGGGGATCGGGACACAATGAGCAGTTCTTC. Protein: CASSRGSGHNEQFF.

The chain employs TRBV2 and TRBJ2-3; TRBD2 might be the D (5 bases). Trimming removed 2 bases from V and 4 bases from J, with 16 bases in between. The CDR3 runs 16 residues. Germline V lookup: CDR1 SNHLY, CDR2 FYNNEI. The CDR3, as DNA: TGTGCCAGCAGTGAAATGGCCAGCGGTTCTTCAGATACGCAGTATTTT. Translated, it gives CASSEMASGSSDTQYF. Full variable domain (missing parts from reference TRBV2 and TRBJ2-3): EPEVTQTPSHQVTQMGQEVILRCVPISNHLYFYWYRQILGQKVEFLVSFYNNEISEKSEIFDDQFSVERPDGSNFTLKIRSTKLEDSAMYFCASSEMASGSSDTQYFGPGTRLTVL.

The rearrangement links TRBV5-6 to TRBJ1-1; D unresolved. Germline-derived CDR1 and CDR2 are SGHDT and YYEEEE. The V end lost 4 bases, the J end lost 1 base, and 11 bases lay between the germline ends. CDR3 length: 14 residues. The CDR3 protein is CASSLRFSNTEAFF. The CDR3 nucleotides are TGTGCCAGCAGCCTCAGGTTTTCGAACACTGAAGCTTTCTTT.

V usage is TRBV7-9 and J usage is TRBJ1-6; D gene unclear. Between the trimmed V and J ends, which lost 4 bases and 10 bases, there was a span of 8 bases. There are 12 residues in the CDR3. The germline CDR1 and CDR2 sequences are SEHNR and FQNEAQ (reference sequence). CDR3 bases: TGTGCCAGCAGCTCCCTCATATCACCCCTCCACTTT. It codes for CASSSLISPLHF.

This chain connects TRBV5-6 to TRBJ2-1, with 13 bases identical to TRBD2. Germline V CDR1 and CDR2: SGHDT, YYEEEE. J gave up 7 bases and V 2 bases, and 9 bases lay outside the gene matches. There are 17 residues in the CDR3. CDR3 sequence reads: CASSFPSTSGRANEQFF. CDR3 DNA: TGTGCCAGCAGCTTTCCCTCCACTAGCGGGAGGGCTAATGAGCAGTTCTTC.

V is TRBV6-5 and J is TRBJ1-5; unclear D gene. Germline V gene sequence: CDR1 MNHEY, CDR2 SVGAGI. The ends were cut back, 0 bases at V and 3 bases at J, with 9 bases in the middle. The CDR3 covers 15 residues. The CDR3 nucleotides are TGTGCCAGCAGTTACTCGCCAGCATACAATCAGCCCCAGCATTTT. It is translated as CASSYSPAYNQPQHF.

The J gene is TRBJ1-1, the V gene TRBV7-2; D perhaps matches TRBD1 (5 bases). The CDR3 has 14 residues. V lost 2 bases and J lost 1, with 8 bases in between. Germline loops: CDR1 SGHTA, CDR2 FQGNSA. The CDR3 nucleotides read TGTGCCAGCAGCTTAAGACAGTGGAACACTGAAGCTTTCTTT. Protein: CASSLRQWNTEAFF.

This clone occurred once. This chain links TRBV2 with TRBJ2-7; D possibly matches TRBD1 or TRBD2 (5 bases each). The CDR3 covers 18 residues. Trimming stripped 7 bases from V and 4 bases from J, with 29 bases between. Germline CDR1 is SNHLY and CDR2 is FYNNEI. CDR3 sequence (DNA): TGTGCCAGCAAACTCGGGATGGGTCACAGGAGTCCTGGATACGAGCAGTACTTC. Translation: CASKLGMGHRSPGYEQYF.

The rearrangement joins TRBV28 to TRBJ1-6; D unresolved. This CDR3 spans 18 amino acids. Germline V CDR1 and CDR2: MDHEN, SYDVKM. V lost 4 bases, J lost 0 bases, and 16 bases lay in between. Here the CDR3 reads CASSSQHRGISYNSPLHF. CDR3 sequence (DNA): TGTGCCAGCAGTTCTCAACATCGGGGAATCTCCTATAATTCACCCCTCCACTTT.

The V call is TRBV27, the J call TRBJ2-7, with D perhaps matching TRBD1 (5 bases). The ends were cut back, 3 bases at V and 0 bases at J, with 6 bases in the middle. Germline V gives CDR1 MNHEY, CDR2 SMNVEV (reference sequence). This CDR3 has 13 amino acids. The CDR3, as DNA: TGTGCCAGCAGTTTTCAGGGCTCCTACGAGCAGTACTTC. The encoded protein is CASSFQGSYEQYF.

The J gene is TRBJ1-6, the V gene TRBV2, with D tentatively TRBD1 (5 bases). The CDR3 is 16 residues long. Trimming stripped 6 bases from V and 9 bases from J, with 21 bases between. CDR1 and CDR2 (germline): SNHLY, FYNNEI. CDR3 protein: CASSSRGVDSGSPLHF. For the CDR3, the DNA is TGTGCCAGCAGCTCCCGAGGGGTCGATTCTGGTTCACCCCTCCACTTT.